These 14 T cell receptor beta chains came from one sample sequenced in a study of cytomegalovirus exposure and HLA in healthy donors. Use of 60 Vbeta and 13 Jbeta primers characterized the PCR. Sequencing used immunoSEQ multiplex PCR; TCRdb keeps in-frame clones, though not all of them. This repertoire shows roughly 120,000 clones, around three quarters found once; its top ten account for under 1.5%. The sequenced sample consisted of PBMCs. The receptor source for this set is a woman between 25 and 40 years old in good health and CMV-seronegative.

This chain uses TRBV7-3 with TRBJ2-1; D may be TRBD2 (5 bases). CDR1 and CDR2 from the germline V gene are SGHTA and FQGTGA. Deletions cut 6 bases from V and 7 bases from J, with 10 bases between. The CDR3 runs 12 residues. The DNA for the CDR3 is TGTGCCAGCAGTGCGGGCGGGAATGAGCAGTTCTTC. Translating gives CASSAGGNEQFF.

The chain joins TRBV30 to TRBJ1-5; no clear D. V gave up 2 bases and J gave up 2 bases, with 7 bases separating them. This CDR3 region has 13 residues. CDR1 is GTSNPN and CDR2 is SVGIG in the germline V gene (reference sequence). In nucleotides, the CDR3 is TGTGCCTGGAGTCACGGGGGCAATCAGCCCCAGCATTTT. This sequence encodes CAWSHGGNQPQHF.

This sequence joins TRBV7-8 and TRBJ1-2; tentatively, D is TRBD1 (6 bases). This CDR3 region has 14 residues. The V end was cut by 3 bases, the J end by 4 bases, with 12 bases between. CDR1 is SGHVS, CDR2 FQNEAQ, per germline. In nucleotides, the CDR3 is TGTGCCAGCAGCTTTGCAGGGGTGGGCTATGGCTACACCTTC. Translation: CASSFAGVGYGYTF.

V and J are TRBV28 and TRBJ2-7, with a possible D match to TRBD2 (5 bases). Trimming took off 3 bases at V and 0 bases at J, with 15 bases between the two ends. This CDR3 contains 16 residues. Germline loops: CDR1 MDHEN, CDR2 SYDVKM. Written as DNA, the CDR3 is TGTGCCAGCAGTTTTCCGCGGAGAGGGCTCTCCTACGAGCAGTACTTC. Protein: CASSFPRRGLSYEQYF. The entire variable domain, with the rest obtained from reference TRBV28 and TRBJ2-7, is as follows: DVKVTQSSRYLVKRTGEKVFLECVQDMDHENMFWYRQDPGLGLRLIYFSYDVKMKEKGDIPEGYSVSREKKERFSLILESASTNQTSMYLCASSFPRRGLSYEQYFGPGTRLTVT.

The chain links TRBV5-6 to TRBJ1-4, with D tentatively TRBD1 (5 bases). Germline CDR1 SGHDT, CDR2 YYEEEE. Trimming took 5 bases from V and 7 from J, leaving 15 bases between them. The CDR3 is 14 amino acids. The CDR3, as DNA: TGTGCCAGCAGTCGAGACAGTTCATCTGAAAAACTGTTTTTT. This encodes CASSRDSSSEKLFF.

The chain carries TRBV25-1 and TRBJ1-2; D perhaps matches TRBD1 (6 bases). The CDR3 runs to 14 residues. CDR1 is MGHDK and CDR2 is SYGVNS in the germline V gene. The germline V and J ends were trimmed by 4 bases and 6 bases, with 15 bases remaining between them. CDR3 in amino acids: CASSVGGRLDGYTF. CDR3 bases: TGTGCCAGCAGTGTAGGGGGACGGCTCGATGGCTACACCTTC.

This clone was found once. The rearrangement uses TRBV7-9 and TRBJ1-5; D is undetermined. Germline V gene data show CDR1 as SEHNR and CDR2 as FQNEAQ (reference sequence). V lost 4 bases and J lost 12, with 13 bases in between. The CDR3 contains 12 residues. In nucleotides, the CDR3 is TGTGCCAGCAGCTCAGCGGGTCAGGTCCAGCATTTT. Its translation is CASSSAGQVQHF.

The chain recombines TRBV9 with TRBJ1-3, with a weak D call TRBD1 (5 bases). This CDR3 comprises 15 residues. Per the germline V gene, CDR1 is SGDLS and CDR2 is YYNGEE. Trimming took 4 bases from V and 2 from J, leaving 13 bases between them. The DNA for the CDR3 is TGTGCCAGCAGCACCCACCAAGGGGCTGGAAACACCATATATTTT. This codes for CASSTHQGAGNTIYF.

This chain connects TRBV27 to TRBJ2-1; 9 nucleotides agree with TRBD1. The junction had 23 bases not matched to a gene; V was cut back by 4 bases and J by 4 bases. The CDR3 is 21 residues long. The germline V gene has CDR1 MNHEY and CDR2 SMNVEV (reference sequence). For the CDR3, the DNA is TGTGCCAGCAGTTCGCGGGAGACCGGGACAGGGAACAGGGCCCAATACAATGAGCAGTTCTTC. Its protein is CASSSRETGTGNRAQYNEQFF.

This clone was recorded a few times. The V gene is TRBV15, the J gene TRBJ2-7, with 11 bases matching TRBD1. The CDR3 covers 16 residues. The trim removed 1 base at V and 3 bases at J, leaving 5 bases unmatched. The germline V gene has CDR1 LNHNV and CDR2 YYDKDF (reference sequence). Here the CDR3 DNA reads TGTGCCACCAGCAGAGTTCCGGGACAGGGGGTCTACGAGCAGTACTTC. It encodes CATSRVPGQGVYEQYF.

The rearrangement links TRBV4-1 to TRBJ2-5; tentative D call: TRBD1 (5 bases). Trimming pared 0 bases from V and 3 bases from J, leaving 14 bases between. The CDR3 extends over 16 amino acids. The V gene's germline CDR1 is MGHRA and CDR2 YSYEKL. The chain's CDR3 is CASSQEGVADKETQYF. As DNA, the CDR3 is TGCGCCAGCAGCCAAGAAGGGGTGGCGGATAAAGAGACCCAGTACTTC.

The J gene is TRBJ2-7, the V gene TRBV29-1; a possible D gene is TRBD2 (5 bases). CDR1 SQVTM and CDR2 ANQGSEA come from the germline V gene. Trimming took off 0 bases at V and 0 bases at J, with 6 bases between the two ends. CDR3 length: 13 residues. For the CDR3, the DNA is TGCAGCGTTGAAGACACTAGCTCCTACGAGCAGTACTTC. Protein: CSVEDTSSYEQYF.

The V call is TRBV19, the J call TRBJ1-5, with TRBD1 as a possible D gene (5 bases). CDR1 is LNHDA and CDR2 is SQIVND in the germline V gene (reference sequence). The V end was cut by 9 bases, the J end by 6 bases, with 18 bases between. The CDR3 is 14 residues long. The CDR3 nucleotides read TGTGCCAGCAAGCCATCCGGGGGGGGTCAGCCCCAGCATTTT. Amino acids: CASKPSGGGQPQHF. The full variable domain, completed using reference TRBV19 and TRBJ1-5, is DGGITQSPKYLFRKEGQNVTLSCEQNLNHDAMYWYRQDPGQGLRLIYYSQIVNDFQKGDIAEGYSVSREKKESFPLTVTSAQKNPTAFYLCASKPSGGGQPQHFGDGTRLSIL.

The chain uses TRBV4-2 and TRBJ2-1, with 12 bases aligning to TRBD2. The CDR3 extends over 17 amino acids. Per the germline V gene, CDR1 is LGHNA and CDR2 is YNFKEQ. Germline trimming cut 3 bases from V and 2 bases from J; bases unmatched to any gene: 5. The CDR3, as DNA: TGTGCCAGCAGCCACGTGACTAGCGGGAGTCCCTACAATGAGCAGTTCTTC. This translates into CASSHVTSGSPYNEQFF.